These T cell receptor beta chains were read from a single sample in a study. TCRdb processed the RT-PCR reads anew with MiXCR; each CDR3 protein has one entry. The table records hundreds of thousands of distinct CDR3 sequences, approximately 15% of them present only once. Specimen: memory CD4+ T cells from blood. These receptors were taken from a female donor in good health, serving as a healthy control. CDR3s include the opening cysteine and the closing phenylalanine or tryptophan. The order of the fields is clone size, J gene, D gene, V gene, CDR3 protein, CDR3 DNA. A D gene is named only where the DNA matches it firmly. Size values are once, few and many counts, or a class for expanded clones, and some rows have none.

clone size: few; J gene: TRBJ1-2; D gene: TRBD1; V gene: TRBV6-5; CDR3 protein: CASRSGGAGGYTF; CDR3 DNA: TGTGCCAGCAGGTCAGGGGGCGCGGGAGGCTACACCTTC
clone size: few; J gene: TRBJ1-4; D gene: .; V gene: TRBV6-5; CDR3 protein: CASSRDNAGTNEKLFF; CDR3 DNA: TGTGCCAGCAGCCGCGACAATGCGGGAACTAATGAAAAACTGTTTTTT
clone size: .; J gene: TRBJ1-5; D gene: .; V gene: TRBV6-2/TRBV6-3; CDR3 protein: CASSPSVGGDVQPQHF; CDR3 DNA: TGTGCCAGCAGTCCCTCCGTAGGAGGGGATGTTCAGCCCCAGCATTTT
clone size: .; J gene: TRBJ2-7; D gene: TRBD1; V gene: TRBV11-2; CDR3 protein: CASRQTGQGSYEQYF; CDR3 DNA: TGTGCCAGCCGCCAGACGGGACAGGGTTCTTACGAGCAGTACTTC
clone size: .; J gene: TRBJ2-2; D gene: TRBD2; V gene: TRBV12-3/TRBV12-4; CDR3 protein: CASRGGVNTGELFF; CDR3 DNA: TGTGCCAGCAGGGGGGGGGTGAACACCGGGGAGCTGTTTTTT
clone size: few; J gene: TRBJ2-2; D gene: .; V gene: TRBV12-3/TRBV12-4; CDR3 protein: CASTPGGGRNTGELFF; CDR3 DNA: TGTGCCAGCACCCCAGGGGGGGGCCGGAACACCGGGGAGCTGTTTTTT
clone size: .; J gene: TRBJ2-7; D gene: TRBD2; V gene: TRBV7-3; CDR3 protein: CASSARLAESSYEQYF; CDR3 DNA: TGTGCCAGCAGCGCCCGACTAGCGGAAAGCTCCTACGAGCAGTACTTC
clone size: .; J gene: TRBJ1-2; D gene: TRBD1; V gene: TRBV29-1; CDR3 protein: CSVEDLRTPYRGRQGYTF; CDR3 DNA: TGCAGCGTTGAAGATCTTAGGACCCCCTACAGGGGAAGGCAGGGCTACACCTTC
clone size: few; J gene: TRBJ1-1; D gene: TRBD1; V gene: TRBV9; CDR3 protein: CASSTSGGVTEAFF; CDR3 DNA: TGTGCCAGCAGCACATCAGGGGGCGTCACTGAAGCTTTCTTT
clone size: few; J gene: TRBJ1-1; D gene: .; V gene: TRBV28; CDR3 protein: CASPRADGPEVFF; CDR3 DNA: TGTGCCAGCCCGAGGGCGGACGGACCTGAAGTTTTCTTT
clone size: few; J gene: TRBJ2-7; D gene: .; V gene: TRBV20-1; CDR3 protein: CSPDGVSYEQYF; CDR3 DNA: TGCAGCCCTGATGGGGTCTCCTACGAGCAGTACTTC
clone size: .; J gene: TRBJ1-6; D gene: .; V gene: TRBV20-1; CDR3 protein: CSVVNNSPLHF; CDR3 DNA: TGCAGTGTTGTGAATAATTCACCCCTCCACTTT
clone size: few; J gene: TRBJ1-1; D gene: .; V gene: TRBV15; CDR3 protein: CATSRGVLENTEAFF; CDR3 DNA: TGTGCCACCAGCAGAGGGGTATTAGAGAACACTGAAGCTTTCTTT
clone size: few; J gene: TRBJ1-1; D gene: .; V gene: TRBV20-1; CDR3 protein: CSASSRPEAFF; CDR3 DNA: TGCAGTGCTAGCTCAAGGCCTGAAGCTTTCTTT
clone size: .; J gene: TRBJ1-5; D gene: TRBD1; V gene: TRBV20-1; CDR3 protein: CSASNDRGRDTSNQPQHF; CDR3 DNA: TGCAGTGCTAGCAACGACAGGGGGCGAGATACTAGCAATCAGCCCCAGCATTTT
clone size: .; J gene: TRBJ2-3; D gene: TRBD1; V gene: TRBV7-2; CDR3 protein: CASSLASGTVTDTQYF; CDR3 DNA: TGTGCCAGCAGCTTAGCCTCTGGGACAGTCACAGATACGCAGTATTTT
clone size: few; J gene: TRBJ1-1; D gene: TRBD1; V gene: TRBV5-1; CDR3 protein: CASSSGQGNMNTEAFF; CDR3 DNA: TGCGCCAGCAGCTCGGGACAGGGGAATATGAACACTGAAGCTTTCTTT